The sequence of this T cell receptor beta chain was determined in a study of OX40 agonist ivuxolimab in advanced cancers. Assay: immunoSEQ multiplex PCR; the TCRdb copy retains only in-frame clones and omits some. The sample records approximately 80,000 clones, approximately 89% being singletons. The CDR3 spans 13 residues. Trimming left V 5 bases short and J 6 bases short, with 11 bases between. In germline, CDR1 is GTSNPN, CDR2 SVGIG (reference sequence). This clone was recorded only once. This chain connects TRBV30 to TRBJ1-6, with D perhaps matching TRBD1 (5 bases). This material consisted of CD4+ or CD8+ T cells sorted from blood, taken in a trial of the OX40 agonist ivuxolimab. This receptor was obtained from an adult with an advanced solid tumor such as melanoma, head and neck, liver or kidney cancer. The DNA of the CDR3 is TGTGCCTGGCAAGAAAGGGGTAATTCACCCCTCCACTTT. Translation: CAWQERGNSPLHF.